This paragraph covers one T cell receptor (beta chain) sequence. Its antigen is unidentified. One junction end disagrees with the germline gene, perhaps due to a read error. The template was RNA from unsorted bulk tissue. A modified ARM-PCR protocol with three rounds of nested PCR amplified TCRbeta. TCRdb used MiXCR to reprocess the multiplex PCR reads, holding one entry per CDR3 protein. Counted here are approximately 140,000 distinct CDR3 sequences, around 60% occurring once; the ten biggest clones make up 15% to 20%. The data originate from a study of tumor and adjacent non-tumor tissue in lung cancer. Overall study context: Aged about 30 to 76 years, patients included roughly 10 men and 5 women with stage I to III disease.

Germline V gene sequence: CDR1 MGHRA, CDR2 YSYEKL. The CDR3 length is 14 residues. Study outcomes and limitations: Significantly higher TCR diversity was found in tumor than normal lung. In normal lung, the top 100 clones were significantly more dominant than in tumor.

This rearrangement joins TRBV4-1 to TRBJ1-5; D is ambiguous. This TCR was sampled from a man aged 55 to 69 with small cell lung cancer. The sample consisted of lung tumor tissue. This chain's CDR3 is CASGPVTGNQPQHF. The CDR3 DNA follows: TGCGCCAGCGGCCCCGTGACTGGGAACCAGCCCCAACATTTT.